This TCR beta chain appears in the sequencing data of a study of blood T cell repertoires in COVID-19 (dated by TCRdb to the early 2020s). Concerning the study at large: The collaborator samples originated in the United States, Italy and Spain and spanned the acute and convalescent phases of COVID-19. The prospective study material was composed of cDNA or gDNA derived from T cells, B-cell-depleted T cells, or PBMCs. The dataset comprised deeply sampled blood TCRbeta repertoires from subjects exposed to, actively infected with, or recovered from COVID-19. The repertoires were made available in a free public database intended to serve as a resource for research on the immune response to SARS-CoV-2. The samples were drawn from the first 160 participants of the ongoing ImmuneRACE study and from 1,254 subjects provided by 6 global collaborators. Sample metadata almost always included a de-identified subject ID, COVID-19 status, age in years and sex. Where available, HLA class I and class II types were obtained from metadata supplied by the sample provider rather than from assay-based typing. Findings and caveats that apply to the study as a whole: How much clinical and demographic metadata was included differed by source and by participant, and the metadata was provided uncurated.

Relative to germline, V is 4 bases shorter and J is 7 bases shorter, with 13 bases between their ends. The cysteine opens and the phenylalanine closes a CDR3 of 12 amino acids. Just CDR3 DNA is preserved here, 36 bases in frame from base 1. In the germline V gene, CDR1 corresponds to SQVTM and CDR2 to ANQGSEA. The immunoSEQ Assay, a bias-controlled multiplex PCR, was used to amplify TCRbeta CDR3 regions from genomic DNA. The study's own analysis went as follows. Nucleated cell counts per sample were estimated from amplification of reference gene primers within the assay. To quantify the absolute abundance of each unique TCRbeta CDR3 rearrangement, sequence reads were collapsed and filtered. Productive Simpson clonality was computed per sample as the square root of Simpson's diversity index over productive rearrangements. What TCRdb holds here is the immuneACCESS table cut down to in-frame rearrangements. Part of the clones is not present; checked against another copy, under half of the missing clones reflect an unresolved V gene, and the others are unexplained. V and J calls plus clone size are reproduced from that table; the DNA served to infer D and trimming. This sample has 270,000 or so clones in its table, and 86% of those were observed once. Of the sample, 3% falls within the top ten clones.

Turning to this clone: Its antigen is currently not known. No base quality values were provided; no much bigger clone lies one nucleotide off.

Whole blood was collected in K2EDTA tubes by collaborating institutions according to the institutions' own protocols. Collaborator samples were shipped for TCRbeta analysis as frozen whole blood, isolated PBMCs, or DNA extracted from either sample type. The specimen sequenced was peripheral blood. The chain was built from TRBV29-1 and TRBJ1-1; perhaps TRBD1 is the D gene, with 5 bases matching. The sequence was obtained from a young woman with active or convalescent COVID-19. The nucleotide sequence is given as TGCAGCGTTGGAAGAACAGGCAGTGAAGCTTTCTTT. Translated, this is CSVGRTGSEAFF.